This T cell receptor beta chain derives from a study of blood T cells in healthy people across ages. General study findings and limits: Across the age range, TCR beta diversity per million T cells fell in a roughly linear way.

Through a sample-barcoded 5' primer and a J-beta primer mix, a second PCR was run for roughly 6 to 12 cycles. One entry per CDR3 protein results from TCRdb running MiXCR on the 5' RACE reads. The sample contains about 1.5 million distinct CDR3 sequences, around 42% of which appear only once. The germline V gene has CDR1 LNHNV and CDR2 YYDKDF (reference sequence). This CDR3 has 13 residues. V was clipped by 2 bases and J by 13 bases, with 15 bases between them. As to this clonotype: Its cognate antigen is unknown.

The receptor was derived from a woman younger than 35 in good health. The sequenced material came from blood. The chain uses TRBV15 and TRBJ2-1; D assignment may be TRBD1 or TRBD2 (5 bases each). CDR3 in amino acids: CATSRPQVGTQFF. The CDR3 bases are TGTGCCACCAGCAGACCACAGGTCGGGACCCAGTTCTTC.